This T cell receptor beta chain was recovered during a study of shared clonotypes between healthy human individuals. To note about this clone: Its specificity is not known.

General study results and limits: In this cohort, only blood was sampled, and tissue repertoires likely differ. In contrast to clonotypes shared by all four donors, non-shared clonotypes had lower generation probabilities. As a rule, naive subsets had a larger estimated richness than memory subsets. Among donors, clonotype sharing was expected to be affected by sequencing depth.

CDR3 length: 13 amino acids. Germline V lookup: CDR1 MGHDK, CDR2 SYGVNS. V shed 6 bases and J shed 4 bases, with 12 bases lying between them. The method was immunoSEQ multiplex PCR; TCRdb's version includes in-frame clones alone and lacks a portion of them. In the table there are about 380,000 clones, about 97% of which are singletons. This TCR was recovered from a young man in good health. The source material was memory CD8+ T cells sorted from blood. Noted subset: CD45RO+ cells pooled with CCR7-negative TemRA cells. The gene calls are TRBV25-1 and TRBJ2-5, with D possibly being TRBD1 or TRBD2 (6 bases each). This chain's CDR3 is CASSSPGAETQYF. For the CDR3, the DNA is TGTGCCAGCAGCTCCCCGGGGGCAGAGACCCAGTACTTC. The full variable domain, completed using reference TRBV25-1 and TRBJ2-5, is EADIYQTPRYLVIGTGKKITLECSQTMGHDKMYWYQQDPGMELHLIHYSYGVNSTEKGDLSSESTVSRIRTEHFPLTLESARPSHTSQYLCASSSPGAETQYFGPGTRLLVL.